This T cell receptor beta chain was sequenced during a study of Graves' ophthalmopathy and Graves' hyperthyroidism. The table lists this clonotype with a count of one. TCR beta CDR3 amplification used RNA transcripts. HTBI primers served in a first-round RT-PCR, which a second-round multiplex PCR followed. TCRdb processed the multiplex PCR reads anew with MiXCR; each CDR3 protein has one entry. The table has 900,000 to 1,200,000 distinct CDR3 sequences, 35% to 40% seen once; the top ten hold around 10%. Germline CDR1 MGHRA, CDR2 YSYEKL. Trimming removed 8 bases from V and 7 bases from J; junction bases left unmatched: 4. This CDR3 contains 14 residues.

This sequence joins TRBV4-1 and TRBJ2-5; TRBD2 aligns across 16 bases. This clonotype was sampled from an adult man with Graves' hyperthyroidism. Sequenced input: peripheral blood or thyroid tissue (not recorded which). In DNA, the CDR3 is TGCGCCAGCCAGGGGACTAGCGGGAGGGGGACCCAGTACTTC. Translating it yields CASQGTSGRGTQYF.